This T cell receptor (beta chain) was recorded in a study of CD8 T cells in Susac syndrome. A quantity of roughly 0.5 to 1 ug RNA underwent reverse transcription using random hexamers. The CDR3 of TCR beta was amplified by immunoSEQ multiplex PCR across 54 Vbeta and 13 Jbeta. TCRdb re-called the immunoSEQ multiplex PCR reads through MiXCR, storing one row per CDR3 protein. The sample contains approximately 190,000 distinct CDR3 sequences, 95% of which appear only once. Sequencing was carried out using CD8+ T cells from PBMCs. This receptor was identified in a human donor with Susac syndrome.

The CDR3 reads CASSSGGVTEAFF. As DNA, the CDR3 is TGTGCCAGCAGCTCCGGGGGGGTGACTGAAGCTTTCTTT. The rearrangement links TRBV5-6 to TRBJ1-1; tentative D call: TRBD1 (5 bases). The V end was cut by 3 bases, the J end by 5 bases, with 11 bases between. The CDR3 spans 13 residues. Germline values: CDR1 SGHDT, CDR2 YYEEEE.